The rows below give T cell receptor beta chains drawn from one sample of a study of cytomegalovirus exposure and HLA in healthy donors. Generated by immunoSEQ multiplex PCR, the TCRdb table keeps only in-frame clones and is missing some. The data contain approximately 160,000 clones, more than 60% of them seen just once; the ten biggest clones take up less than 5%. The sequenced material came from PBMCs. These receptors were collected from a male donor in good health and CMV-seronegative. The CDR3 runs from the conserved cysteine through the conserved F or W. The D gene is left open where the match is weak. Expanded clones get a size class; other rows say once, few or many, or leave the size out.

15	-	TRBD1	TRBJ2-3	TRBV5-1	TGCGCCAGCAGCACCTACAGGGGAGTTCAAGATACGCAGTATTTT	CASSTYRGVQDTQYF
15	-	TRBD1	TRBJ2-5	TRBV5-8	TGTGCCAGCAGCACCGGGACAGGGGGACAAGAGACCCAGTACTTC	CASSTGTGGQETQYF
15	once	TRBD1	TRBJ1-2	TRBV28	TGTGCCAGCAGTTCCGGACAGGGCTTAAACTATGGCTACACCTTC	CASSSGQGLNYGYTF
15	-	TRBD1	TRBJ2-7	TRBV28	TGTGCCAGCAGTTTCGGGGACAGGGTGTCCCTCTCGCAGTACTTC	CASSFGDRVSLSQYF
13	few	-	TRBJ1-4	TRBV7-9	TGTGCCAGCAGCTTACCTGGTGCCGGTCAACTGTTTTTT	CASSLPGAGQLFF
13	-	-	TRBJ1-5	TRBV19	TGTGCCAGTAGCTTAGGGGGGGATCAGCCCCAGCATTTT	CASSLGGDQPQHF
14	few	-	TRBJ1-1	TRBV11-2	TGTGCCAGCAGCTTTCGTAGGGGTAACACTGAAGCTTTCTTT	CASSFRRGNTEAFF
13	-	TRBD1	TRBJ2-5	TRBV4-1	TGCGCCAGCAGCCACCGACAGGGGGAGACCCAGTACTTC	CASSHRQGETQYF
12	-	-	TRBJ2-7	TRBV7-6	TGTGCCAGCAGCTTAGCCGCGGGGACAGCGTACTTC	CASSLAAGTAYF
15	-	TRBD1	TRBJ2-7	TRBV6-5	TGTGCCAGCAGTTACTCAGGACAGGGGGCGAAAGAGCAGTACTTC	CASSYSGQGAKEQYF
14	once	-	TRBJ2-7	TRBV9	TGTGCCAGCAGCTCATTTGGGGGGTCCTACGAGCAGTACTTC	CASSSFGGSYEQYF
14	-	TRBD2	TRBJ2-7	TRBV5-1	TGCGCCAGCAGCATGATAGCGGGAGGCTACGAGCAGTACTTC	CASSMIAGGYEQYF
14	-	-	TRBJ1-4	TRBV9	TGTGCCAGCAGCGCAGGACACAACGGTGAAAAACTGTTTTTT	CASSAGHNGEKLFF
15	-	-	TRBJ1-2	TRBV6-6	TGTGCCAGCAGTAACTACAACGCTCTTAACTATGGCTACACCTTC	CASSNYNALNYGYTF
16	few	TRBD1	TRBJ1-5	TRBV4-3	TGCGCCAGCAGCCCCGGGGCGGGACAGGAGAATCAGCCCCAGCATTTT	CASSPGAGQENQPQHF
11	-	-	TRBJ1-5	TRBV6-6	TGTGCCAGCAGTCCGGATCAGCCCCAGCATTTT	CASSPDQPQHF
11	-	-	TRBJ1-1	TRBV9	TGTGCCAGCGGTCTGGAGGGGACAGCTTTCTTT	CASGLEGTAFF
14	-	TRBD2	TRBJ2-7	TRBV19	TGTGCCAGTAGTGGGACTAGCGGGGTAGGCGAGCAGTACTTC	CASSGTSGVGEQYF
14	-	-	TRBJ2-5	TRBV5-1	TGCGCCAGCAGCGGAACCGGGGGAAAAGAGACCCAGTACTTC	CASSGTGGKETQYF
16	-	-	TRBJ2-7	TRBV27	TGTGCCAGCAGTTTCAGCTCAGGGGTTGAAACCTACGAGCAGTACTTC	CASSFSSGVETYEQYF
15	once	TRBD2	TRBJ2-1	TRBV5-1	TGCGCCAGCAGCTCGACTAGCGGGGTGGCCAATGAGCAGTTCTTC	CASSSTSGVANEQFF
14	-	-	TRBJ1-4	TRBV5-1	TGCGCCAGCAGCTCAGATGCAACTAATGAAAAACTGTTTTTT	CASSSDATNEKLFF
13	once	-	TRBJ1-1	TRBV30	TGTGCCTGGGCCCCAACGGGGAACACTGAAGCTTTCTTT	CAWAPTGNTEAFF
14	-	TRBD1	TRBJ1-1	TRBV27	TGTGCCAGCAGTTCCAACAGGGGGAACACTGAAGCTTTCTTT	CASSSNRGNTEAFF
14	-	TRBD1	TRBJ1-3	TRBV7-2	TGTGCCAGCAGCTTCTACAGGGGCGGAAACACCATATATTTT	CASSFYRGGNTIYF
15	-	-	TRBJ1-1	TRBV1	TGCACCATCAACCAGGAATGGGAGATGAACACTGAAGCTTTCTTT	CTINQEWEMNTEAFF
17	-	-	TRBJ1-3	TRBV9	TGTGCCAGCAGCGTAGCTCAAGGAGTTTACTCTGGAAACACCATATATTTT	CASSVAQGVYSGNTIYF
15	-	TRBD1	TRBJ2-7	TRBV6-5	TGTGCCAGCAGTTACTCGCAGGACAGGGCGGATAGGCAGTACTTC	CASSYSQDRADRQYF
16	-	TRBD2	TRBJ2-3	TRBV5-1	TGCGCCAGCAGCTGGGGGAATAGCGGGGGGCAAGATACGCAGTATTTT	CASSWGNSGGQDTQYF
14	few	-	TRBJ2-3	TRBV2	TGTGCCAGCAGGCGGCAGCGGAGAGCAGATACGCAGTATTTT	CASRRQRRADTQYF
15	-	TRBD1	TRBJ2-2	TRBV28	TGTGCCAGCAGTTTAGGGGCAGGGGGCACCGGGGAGCTGTTTTTT	CASSLGAGGTGELFF